This entry lists 26 T cell receptor beta chains sequenced from one sample in a study of T cell responses to AZD1222 COVID-19 vaccine. Clones were sequenced by immunoSEQ multiplex PCR, and TCRdb holds only the in-frame ones, with some missing. The table lists around 270,000 clones, approximately 94% of them singletons. Sequencing was performed on peripheral blood, taken 28 days after the second AZD1222 dose. Source of these receptors: an adult who received the AZD1222 COVID-19 vaccine.

The chain recombines TRBV27 with TRBJ2-7; D remains unclear. Between the trimmed V and J ends, which lost 3 bases and 4 bases, there was a span of 10 bases. From germline, CDR1 is MNHEY and CDR2 SMNVEV (reference sequence). This CDR3 region has 13 residues. The CDR3 coding sequence is TGTGCCAGCAGTTTGTCCAACCTTTACGAGCAGTACTTC. Translated: CASSLSNLYEQYF.

In DNA, the CDR3 is TGCAGCGTTGAGGACAGCCATAGCAATCAGCCCCAGCATTTT. This sequence encodes CSVEDSHSNQPQHF. V gene TRBV29-1 combines with J gene TRBJ1-5; TRBD1 might be the D (6 bases). The CDR3 has 14 residues. With 3 bases removed from V and 0 bases from J, the gap between germline ends came to 9 bases. Germline V lookup: CDR1 SQVTM, CDR2 ANQGSEA.

The chain combines TRBV19 with TRBJ2-3; 10 positions match TRBD1. The CDR3 totals 15 residues. With 6 bases clipped from V and 3 bases from J, the junction kept 6 bases outside the gene matches. CDR1 LNHDA and CDR2 SQIVND come from the germline V gene (reference sequence). The CDR3: CASRWGTGATDTQYF. CDR3 bases: TGTGCCAGTAGATGGGGGACAGGGGCTACAGATACGCAGTATTTT.

This rearrangement joins TRBV21-1 to TRBJ2-5; the listed D gene, TRBD1, was not tested against the DNA. TRBV21-1 is a listed pseudogene. The CDR3 loop spans 10 amino acids. The CDR3 spells CASSPRHLDF. In DNA, the CDR3 is TGTGCCAGCAGCCCCCGACACCTCGACTTC.

The chain links TRBV5-1 to TRBJ1-2; unclear D gene. Germline CDR1 reads SGHRS; CDR2 reads YFSETQ. The CDR3 contains 15 residues. Trimming pared 0 bases from V and 4 bases from J, leaving 13 bases between. The CDR3 loop reads CASSLEPGSAYGYTF. CDR3 DNA: TGCGCCAGCAGCTTGGAGCCGGGCTCGGCCTATGGCTACACCTTC.

The chain recombines TRBV14 with TRBJ2-1; 10 bases map to TRBD2. Germline V gene sequence: CDR1 SGHDN, CDR2 FVKESK. V gave up 4 bases and J gave up 4 bases; unmatched junction bases: 4. The CDR3 sequence is 15 residues long. The CDR3 bases are TGTGCCAGCAGCCTAAGCGGGAGGGGTTACAATGAGCAGTTCTTC. It specifies CASSLSGRGYNEQFF. Drawing the rest from reference TRBV14 and TRBJ2-1, the complete variable domain is EAGVTQFPSHSVIEKGQTVTLRCDPISGHDNLYWYRRVMGKEIKFLLHFVKESKQDESGMPNNRFLAERTGGTYSTLKVQPAELEDSGVYFCASSLSGRGYNEQFFGPGTRLTVL.

This chain links TRBV9 with TRBJ1-4; D uncertain. V lost 0 bases and J lost 4, with 7 bases in between. The CDR3 is made up of 14 amino acids. Germline CDR1 SGDLS, CDR2 YYNGEE. The CDR3 region is CASSVGSGNEKLFF. The CDR3 DNA is TGTGCCAGCAGCGTAGGGTCGGGTAATGAAAAACTGTTTTTT.

The chain carries TRBV11-1 and TRBJ1-2; D gene unclear. V dropped 4 bases and J dropped 5 bases, with 14 bases sitting between them. The CDR3 has 14 residues. Germline loops: CDR1 SGHAT, CDR2 FQDESV (reference sequence). The CDR3 is CASSSGLSGYGYTF. The CDR3 DNA sequence: TGTGCCAGCAGCTCGGGCCTCTCCGGGTATGGCTACACCTTC.

Concerning this clone itself: The same CDR3 is also encoded by other DNA sequences in this sample. Here the CDR3 DNA reads TGTGCCAGCAGCCAAGATAGGGATCAGCCCCAGCATTTT. This sequence encodes CASSQDRDQPQHF. V usage is TRBV3-1 (or the pseudogene TRBV3-2) and J usage is TRBJ1-5, with no clear D. Germline V gene sequence: CDR1 LGHDT, CDR2 YNNKEL (reference sequence). The CDR3 has 13 residues. The ends were cut back, 0 bases at V and 5 bases at J, with 5 bases in the middle.

The V gene is TRBV7-8, the J gene TRBJ1-5, with 12 positions matching TRBD1. The CDR3 extends over 18 amino acids. The ends lost 1 base at V and 0 bases at J; junction bases unmatched: 4. Germline CDR1 SGHVS, CDR2 FQNEAQ. CDR3 sequence: CASSLVGTGGHSNQPQHF. The CDR3 DNA follows: TGTGCCAGCAGCTTAGTTGGGACAGGGGGCCATAGCAATCAGCCCCAGCATTTT. Combining the CDR3 with reference TRBV7-8 and TRBJ1-5 gives the whole variable domain GAGVSQSPRYKVAKRGQDVALRCDPISGHVSLFWYQQALGQGPEFLTYFQNEAQLDKSGLPSDRFFAERPEGSVSTLKIQRTQQEDSAVYLCASSLVGTGGHSNQPQHFGDGTRLSIL.

CDR3 residues: CASSIGFDQPQHF. For the CDR3, the DNA is TGTGCCAGTAGTATAGGATTCGATCAGCCCCAGCATTTT. The chain uses TRBV19 and TRBJ1-5, with D unresolved. CDR3 size: 13 residues. Germline lookup yields CDR1 LNHDA and CDR2 SQIVND (reference sequence). V was clipped by 1 base and J by 5 bases, with 6 bases between them. The entire variable domain, with the rest obtained from reference TRBV19 and TRBJ1-5, is as follows: DGGITQSPKYLFRKEGQNVTLSCEQNLNHDAMYWYRQDPGQGLRLIYYSQIVNDFQKGDIAEGYSVSREKKESFPLTVTSAQKNPTAFYLCASSIGFDQPQHFGDGTRLSIL.

The V call is TRBV10-3, the J call TRBJ2-1; 8 bases fit TRBD1. The CDR3 is 14 residues long. The V and J ends lost 6 bases and 2 bases, in that order; junction bases with no gene match: 3. The germline gives CDR1 ENHRY, CDR2 SYGVKD. As DNA, the CDR3 is TGTGCCATCAGCCCACAGGGGGCCTACAATGAGCAGTTCTTC. Amino acid sequence: CAISPQGAYNEQFF.

The rearrangement links TRBV7-2 to TRBJ2-1; 11 bases are shared with TRBD2. Per the germline V gene, CDR1 is SGHTA and CDR2 is FQGNSA. This CDR3 has 16 residues. V dropped 5 bases and J dropped 3; count of bases not matched to a gene: 6. CDR3 region: CASSLPSGRIYNEQFF. The DNA of the CDR3 is TGTGCCAGCAGCCTTCCTAGCGGGAGGATCTACAATGAGCAGTTCTTC.

Details on this clone: The junction and the germline gene differ at one end; a read error may be behind it. The chain couples TRBV28 to TRBJ1-1, with D maybe TRBD1 (5 bases). This CDR3 comprises 13 residues. CDR1 and CDR2 from the germline V gene are MDHEN and SYDVKM. For the CDR3, the DNA is TGCGGGACGGGGGTACCGGTGAACACTGAAGCTTTCTTT. Protein product: CGTGVPVNTEAFF.

This chain connects TRBV28 to TRBJ1-2; no clear D gene. V shed 3 bases and J shed 0 bases, with 8 bases lying between them. CDR1 MDHEN and CDR2 SYDVKM come from the germline V gene. CDR3 size: 14 residues. The DNA of the CDR3 is TGTGCCAGCAGTTTTGGGAGTACTAACTATGGCTACACCTTC. Residues: CASSFGSTNYGYTF.

The rearrangement joins TRBV5-1 to TRBJ1-2; D might be TRBD1 (6 bases). Trimming shortened V by 7 bases and J by 6 bases, and 13 bases separated the two germline ends. The CDR3 is 12 amino acids. Germline CDR1 is SGHRS and CDR2 is YFSETQ. CDR3 loop: CASAAGGDGYTF. DNA of the CDR3: TGCGCCAGCGCCGCCGGGGGCGATGGCTACACCTTC.

The genes are TRBV10-3 and TRBJ2-2; tentatively, D is TRBD1 or TRBD2 (5 bases each). Germline V CDR1 and CDR2: ENHRY, SYGVKD. The germline V and J ends were trimmed by 11 bases and 4 bases, with 14 bases remaining between them. This CDR3 comprises 13 residues. The CDR3 reads CAVGTDSTGELFF. In DNA, the CDR3 is TGTGCCGTCGGGACGGACTCCACCGGGGAGCTGTTTTTT.

The chain combines TRBV24-1 with TRBJ2-3; 11 bases are shared with TRBD2. The germline V gene encodes CDR1 KGHDR and CDR2 SFDVKD. This CDR3 region has 17 residues. The V gene end was trimmed by 4 bases and the J gene end by 3 bases; junction bases not matched to a gene: 8. The chain's CDR3 is CATSDSGTSGGTDTQYF. The CDR3, as DNA: TGTGCCACCAGTGACTCCGGGACTAGCGGCGGGACAGATACGCAGTATTTT.

J is TRBJ2-7 and V is TRBV4-2, with D maybe TRBD1 (7 bases). The length of the CDR3 is 15 residues. V was trimmed by 1 base and J by 0 bases, leaving 10 bases between them. Looked up from germline, CDR1 is LGHNA and CDR2 is YNFKEQ. The CDR3, as DNA: TGTGCCAGCAGCCAAGCAGGGGGGAGCTCCTACGAGCAGTACTTC. Translated, it gives CASSQAGGSSYEQYF.

The chain is built from TRBV6-5 and TRBJ2-3; D may match TRBD1 or TRBD2 (5 bases each). Germline V lookup: CDR1 MNHEY, CDR2 SVGAGI. The V end lost 6 bases, the J end lost 1 base, and 14 bases lay between the germline ends. The CDR3 runs 15 residues. DNA for the CDR3: TGTGCCAGCAGATTGGGGACGCCGGGCACAGATACGCAGTATTTT. As protein: CASRLGTPGTDTQYF.

The chain is built from TRBV6-6 and TRBJ1-4; the D is unclear. V was trimmed by 2 bases and J by 0 bases, leaving 4 bases between them. CDR1 MNHNY and CDR2 SVGAGI come from the germline V gene (reference sequence). The length of the CDR3 is 14 residues. The CDR3 sequence: CASSYSATNEKLFF. The CDR3 bases are TGTGCCAGCAGTTACAGTGCAACTAATGAAAAACTGTTTTTT.

V gene TRBV7-3 combines with J gene TRBJ1-1; 9 nucleotides agree with TRBD1. Unmatched junction bases numbered 5, after V lost 5 bases and J lost 10 bases. From germline, CDR1 is SGHTA and CDR2 FQGTGA. CDR3 length: 12 residues. CDR3 protein: CASSRDREGAFF. CDR3 sequence (DNA): TGTGCCAGCAGCCGGGACAGGGAGGGAGCTTTCTTT.

The rearrangement joins TRBV6-5 to TRBJ1-1, with D unclear. Germline V gives CDR1 MNHEY, CDR2 SVGAGI. The CDR3 is made up of 13 amino acids. The V end lost 2 bases, the J end lost 3 bases, and 7 bases lay between the germline ends. Here the CDR3 reads CASSYGVDTEAFF. CDR3 in DNA: TGTGCCAGCAGTTACGGGGTGGACACTGAAGCTTTCTTT.

The V gene is TRBV12-3 or TRBV12-4, the J gene TRBJ2-7, with D possibly being TRBD1 or TRBD2 (5 bases each). There are 13 residues in the CDR3. V lost 6 bases to trimming and J lost 9 bases, with 18 bases between them. The CDR3: CASSQGPNGGQYF. The CDR3 DNA sequence: TGTGCCAGCAGCCAGGGACCGAACGGCGGGCAGTACTTC.

The CDR3 DNA is TGTGCCAGCAGCCCCCACAACACTGAAGCTTTCTTT. As protein: CASSPHNTEAFF. The chain is built from TRBV7-9 and TRBJ1-1, with unresolved D. Trimming pared 5 bases from V and 2 bases from J, leaving 6 bases between. The CDR3 has 12 residues. CDR1 is SEHNR and CDR2 is FQNEAQ in the germline V gene (reference sequence).

V is TRBV28 and J is TRBJ2-3, with D possibly being TRBD1 or TRBD2 (6 bases each). The CDR3 has 12 residues. Germline CDR1 reads MDHEN; CDR2 reads SYDVKM. Trimming pared 6 bases from V and 9 bases from J, leaving 13 bases between. CDR3 nucleotide sequence: TGTGCCAGCAGCCTCCGGGGGCGGACGCAGTATTTT. Translating it yields CASSLRGRTQYF.